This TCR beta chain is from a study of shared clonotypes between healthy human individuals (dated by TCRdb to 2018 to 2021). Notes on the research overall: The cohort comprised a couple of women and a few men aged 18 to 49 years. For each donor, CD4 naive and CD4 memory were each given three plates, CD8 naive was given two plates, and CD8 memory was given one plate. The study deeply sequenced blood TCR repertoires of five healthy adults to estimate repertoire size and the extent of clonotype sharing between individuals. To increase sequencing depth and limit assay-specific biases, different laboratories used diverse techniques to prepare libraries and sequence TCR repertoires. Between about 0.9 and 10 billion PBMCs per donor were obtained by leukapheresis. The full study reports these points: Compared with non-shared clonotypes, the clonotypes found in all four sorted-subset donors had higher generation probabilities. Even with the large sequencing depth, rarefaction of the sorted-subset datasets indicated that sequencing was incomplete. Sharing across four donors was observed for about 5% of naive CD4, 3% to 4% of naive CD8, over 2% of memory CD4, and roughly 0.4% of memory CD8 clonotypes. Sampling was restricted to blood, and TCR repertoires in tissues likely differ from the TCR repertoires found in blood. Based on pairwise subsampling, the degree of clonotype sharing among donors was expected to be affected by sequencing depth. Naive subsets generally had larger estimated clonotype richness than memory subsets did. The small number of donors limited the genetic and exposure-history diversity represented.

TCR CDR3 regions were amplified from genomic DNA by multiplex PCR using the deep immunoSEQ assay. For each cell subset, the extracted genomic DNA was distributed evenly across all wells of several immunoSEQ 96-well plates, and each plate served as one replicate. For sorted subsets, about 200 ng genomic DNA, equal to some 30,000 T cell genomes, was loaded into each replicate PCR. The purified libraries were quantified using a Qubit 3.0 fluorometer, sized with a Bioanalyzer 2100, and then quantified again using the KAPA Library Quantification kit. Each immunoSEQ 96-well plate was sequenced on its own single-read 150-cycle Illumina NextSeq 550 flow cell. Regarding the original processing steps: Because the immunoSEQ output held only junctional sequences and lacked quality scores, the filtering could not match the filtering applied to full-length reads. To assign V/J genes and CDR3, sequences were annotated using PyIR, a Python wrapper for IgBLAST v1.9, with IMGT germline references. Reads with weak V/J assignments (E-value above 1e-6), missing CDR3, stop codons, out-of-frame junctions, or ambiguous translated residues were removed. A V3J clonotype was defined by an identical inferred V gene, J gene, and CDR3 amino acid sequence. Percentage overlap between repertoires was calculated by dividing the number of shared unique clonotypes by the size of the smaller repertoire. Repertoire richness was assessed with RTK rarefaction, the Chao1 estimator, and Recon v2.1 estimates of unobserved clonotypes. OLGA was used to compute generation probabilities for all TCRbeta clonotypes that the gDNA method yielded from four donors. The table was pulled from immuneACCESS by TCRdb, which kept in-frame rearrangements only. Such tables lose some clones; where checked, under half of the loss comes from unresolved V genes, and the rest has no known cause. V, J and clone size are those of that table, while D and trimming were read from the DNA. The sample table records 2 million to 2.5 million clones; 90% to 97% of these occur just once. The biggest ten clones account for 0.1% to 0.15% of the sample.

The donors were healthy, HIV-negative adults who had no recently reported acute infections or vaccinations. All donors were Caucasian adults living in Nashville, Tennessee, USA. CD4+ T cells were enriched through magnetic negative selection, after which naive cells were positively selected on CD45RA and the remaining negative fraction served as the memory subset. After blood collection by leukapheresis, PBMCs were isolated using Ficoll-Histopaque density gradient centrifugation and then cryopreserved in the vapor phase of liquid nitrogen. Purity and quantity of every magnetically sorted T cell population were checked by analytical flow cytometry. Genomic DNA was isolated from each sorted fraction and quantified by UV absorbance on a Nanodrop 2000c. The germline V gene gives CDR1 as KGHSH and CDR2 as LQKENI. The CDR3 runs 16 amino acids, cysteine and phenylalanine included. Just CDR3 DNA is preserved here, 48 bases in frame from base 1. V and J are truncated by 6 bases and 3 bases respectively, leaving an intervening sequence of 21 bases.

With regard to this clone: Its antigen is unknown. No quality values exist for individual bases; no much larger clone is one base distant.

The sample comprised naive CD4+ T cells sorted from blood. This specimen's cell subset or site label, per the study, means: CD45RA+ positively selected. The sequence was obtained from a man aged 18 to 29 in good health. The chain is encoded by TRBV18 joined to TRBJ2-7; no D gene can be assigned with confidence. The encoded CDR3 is CASSPNRSPLNYEQYF. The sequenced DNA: TGTGCCAGCTCGCCTAACCGCTCCCCTTTAAACTACGAGCAGTACTTC.